The 24 T cell receptor beta chains in this list originate from one sample, sequenced in a study of T cell repertoires in cytomegalovirus infection. TCRdb ran MiXCR on the reads and lists one entry per CDR3 protein. The sample comprises about 900,000 distinct CDR3 sequences, approximately 33% of which are singletons, and around an eighth rests with the top ten. Their antigen targets remain unknown. The sequencing used cultured CD8+ T cells from PBMCs, collected from culture after CMV antigen stimulation. These receptors were collected from a human donor in good health (CMV status not recorded). Some clones in this sample may be carry-over from other donors' samples.

The rearrangement joins TRBV20-1 to TRBJ1-5; D is possibly TRBD1 (5 bases). The V and J ends lost 6 bases and 2 bases respectively, with 14 bases between them. The germline CDR1 and CDR2 sequences are DFQATT and SNEGSKA (reference sequence). The length of the CDR3 is 14 residues. CDR3 sequence (DNA): TGCAGTGCCAGAAGCTCGACAGGCAATCAGCCCCAGCATTTT. Its translation: CSARSSTGNQPQHF.

There are a few counts of this clonotype. The rearrangement links TRBV5-1 to TRBJ2-7, with 10 bases aligning to TRBD2. From germline, CDR1 is SGHRS and CDR2 YFSETQ. This CDR3 is 15 amino acids long. Losses at the gene ends were 0 bases for V and 4 bases for J; bases not matched to a gene: 4. CDR3 sequence (DNA): TGCGCCAGCAGCTTGGATGGTAGCGGGGGGTACGAGCAGTACTTC. It codes for CASSLDGSGGYEQYF.

V usage is TRBV6-5 and J usage is TRBJ2-2; 7 bases fit TRBD1. Germline CDR1 is MNHEY and CDR2 is SVGAGI. This CDR3 spans 15 amino acids. V lost 2 bases, J lost 6 bases, and 6 bases stayed unmatched. CDR3: CASSYVTGKSGELFF. Written as DNA, the CDR3 is TGTGCCAGCAGTTACGTGACAGGGAAGTCCGGGGAGCTGTTTTTT.

The rearrangement uses TRBV27 and TRBJ2-3; D unclear. Trimming took off 8 bases at V and 5 bases at J, with 8 bases between the two ends. Germline-derived CDR1 and CDR2 are MNHEY and SMNVEV (reference sequence). The CDR3 totals 11 residues. The CDR3 sequence is CASAFGDTQYF. The CDR3 coding sequence is TGTGCCAGCGCCTTTGGAGATACGCAGTATTTT.

The chain combines TRBV29-1 with TRBJ2-3, with D possibly being TRBD1 (5 bases). Trimming removed 5 bases from V and 2 bases from J, with 17 bases in between. Germline-derived CDR1 and CDR2 are SQVTM and ANQGSEA. The CDR3 loop spans 15 amino acids. This chain's CDR3 is CSVRTLGLYTDTQYF. The CDR3 DNA reads TGCAGCGTTAGAACCTTGGGGCTCTACACAGATACGCAGTATTTT.

This clonotype appeared a few times. V usage is TRBV5-1 and J usage is TRBJ2-7; 9 nucleotides match TRBD2. The V and J ends lost 5 bases and 3 bases, in that order; junction bases with no gene match: 6. Per germline, CDR1 SGHRS and CDR2 YFSETQ. The CDR3 loop spans 14 amino acids. This chain's CDR3 is CASRASGAFYEQYF. CDR3 sequence (DNA): TGCGCCAGCAGGGCTAGCGGGGCCTTCTACGAGCAGTACTTC.

This clonotype appeared many times. CDR3 sequence reads: CASSPRGGQYEQYV. The CDR3 coding sequence is TGTGCCAGCAGCCCCAGGGGGGGGCAATACGAGCAGTACGTC. The genes are TRBV7-8 and TRBJ2-7; D tentatively reads TRBD1 or TRBD2 (7 bases each). V was pared by 5 bases and J by 4 bases, with 15 bases between. CDR3 size: 14 residues. Per germline, CDR1 SGHVS and CDR2 FQNEAQ.

This clonotype has at least ten counts. This CDR3 reads CASSGTQWETQYF. For the CDR3, the DNA is TGTGCCAGCAGTGGGACACAATGGGAGACCCAGTACTTC. The chain carries TRBV2 and TRBJ2-5; the D gene is possibly TRBD1 (5 bases). V lost 4 bases to trimming and J lost 5 bases, with 11 bases between them. Germline V gene data show CDR1 as SNHLY and CDR2 as FYNNEI. CDR3 length: 13 residues.

The chain joins TRBV12-3 or TRBV12-4 to TRBJ1-1; D remains ambiguous. Trimming pared 2 bases from V and 4 bases from J, leaving 5 bases between. This CDR3 region has 12 residues. CDR3 sequence reads: CASSLITTEAFF. CDR3 DNA: TGTGCCAGCAGTTTAATAACCACTGAAGCTTTCTTT.

V is TRBV7-9 and J is TRBJ1-5, with 7 bases matching TRBD1. Germline V lookup: CDR1 SEHNR, CDR2 FQNEAQ (reference sequence). The CDR3 is 15 residues long. The V and J ends lost 4 bases and 5 bases, in that order; junction bases with no gene match: 8. The CDR3 coding sequence is TGTGCCAGCAGCTCTGACAGGGAGAGATATCAGCCCCAGCATTTT. It specifies CASSSDRERYQPQHF.

The rearrangement uses TRBV19 and TRBJ1-1, with a weak D call TRBD1 (5 bases). Trimming left V 3 bases short and J 2 bases short, with 10 bases between. There are 14 residues in the CDR3. Germline V gene lookup returns CDR1 LNHDA and CDR2 SQIVND (reference sequence). Here the CDR3 DNA reads TGTGCCAGTAGTATTACGGACACCAACACTGAAGCTTTCTTT. It is translated as CASSITDTNTEAFF.

Regarding this clonotype: An end of the junction does not agree with germline; a read error may underlie this. J is TRBJ1-2 and V is TRBV12-3 or TRBV12-4; a weak D match, TRBD1 (6 bases). The CDR3 length is 15 residues. This chain's CDR3 is CASSVTGSWGDGYTF. CDR3 DNA sequence: TGTGCCAGCAGTGTGACAGGCAGCTGGGGTGATGGCTACACCTTT.

Here the CDR3 reads CASSLDGPLDEQYF. The CDR3 DNA follows: TGCGCCAGCAGCTTGGACGGACCCTTGGACGAGCAGTACTTC. The V and J genes are TRBV5-1 and TRBJ2-7; no clear D. Deletions cut 0 bases from V and 5 bases from J, with 12 bases between. Germline CDR1 is SGHRS and CDR2 is YFSETQ. The CDR3 is made up of 14 amino acids.

The chain couples TRBV6-2 or TRBV6-3 to TRBJ2-7, with TRBD2 as a possible D gene (5 bases). CDR1 and CDR2 from the germline V gene are MNHEY and SVGEGT. Trimming left V 7 bases short and J 5 bases short, with 15 bases between. This CDR3 is 13 amino acids long. CDR3 region: CASNPEGWDEQYV. DNA of the CDR3: TGTGCCAGCAACCCTGAGGGATGGGACGAGCAGTACGTC.

This chain links TRBV27 with TRBJ2-1, with a tentative D call TRBD1 (5 bases). The CDR3 has 13 residues. Germline V gives CDR1 MNHEY, CDR2 SMNVEV (reference sequence). Trimming took off 6 bases at V and 6 bases at J, with 12 bases between the two ends. For the CDR3, the DNA is TGTGCCAGCAGGTGGGGCGCCGTCAATGAGCAGTTCTTC. Translating it yields CASRWGAVNEQFF.

The V gene is TRBV12-3 or TRBV12-4, the J gene TRBJ2-5; weak D call: TRBD2 (7 bases). The CDR3 totals 17 residues. V lost 2 bases and J lost 3, with 19 bases in between. CDR3 loop: CASSLIFAGGGEETQYF. For the CDR3, the DNA is TGTGCCAGCAGTTTAATATTTGCTGGGGGGGGCGAAGAGACCCAGTACTTC.

The table lists this clonotype with a count of one. The chain combines TRBV28 with TRBJ1-1; no clear D. Germline assignment: CDR1 MDHEN and CDR2 SYDVKM. This CDR3 is built from 12 residues. V was shortened by 6 bases and J by 8 bases, with 13 bases between the two germline ends. The CDR3 region is CASSQPRLEAFF. In nucleotides, the CDR3 is TGTGCCAGCAGCCAACCTCGCCTGGAAGCTTTCTTT.

V and J are TRBV20-1 and TRBJ2-7; 7 nucleotides match TRBD2. In germline, CDR1 is DFQATT, CDR2 SNEGSKA (reference sequence). With 0 bases clipped from V and 0 bases from J, the junction kept 5 bases outside the gene matches. The CDR3 runs to 15 residues. The CDR3 spells CSAREQTSDSYEQYV. CDR3 coding DNA: TGCAGTGCTAGAGAACAAACTAGCGACTCCTACGAGCAGTACGTC.

Only one count was recorded for this clonotype. The chain is built from TRBV15 and TRBJ1-2, with D maybe TRBD1 (5 bases). CDR3 size: 16 residues. Trimming stripped 4 bases from V and 3 bases from J, with 18 bases between. From germline, CDR1 is LNHNV and CDR2 YYDKDF (reference sequence). CDR3 sequence: CATSTEPGVGDYGYTF. The CDR3 bases are TGTGCCACCAGCACCGAACCGGGGGTGGGGGACTATGGCTACACCTTC.

J is TRBJ1-1 and V is TRBV12-3 or TRBV12-4; D is uncertain. The CDR3 covers 15 residues. Trimming cost V 6 bases and J 4 bases, with 18 bases left between them. CDR3 region: CASSLDVLGGTEAFF. The DNA of the CDR3 is TGTGCCAGCAGCCTGGATGTACTTGGTGGCACTGAAGCTTTCTTT.

Here the CDR3 DNA reads TGTGCCAGCAGTTACTCGGACCCTGAGCAGTTCTTC. Its protein is CASSYSDPEQFF. This chain uses TRBV6-2 or TRBV6-3 with TRBJ2-1, with D hard to call. Trimming took off 0 bases at V and 9 bases at J, with 6 bases between the two ends. The germline V gene encodes CDR1 MNHEY and CDR2 SVGEGT. This CDR3 is built from 12 residues.

This clonotype has just a few counts. The J gene is TRBJ1-2, the V gene TRBV6-1, with D maybe TRBD1 (5 bases). The germline V gene has CDR1 MNHNS and CDR2 SASEGT. V gave up 6 bases and J gave up 4 bases, with 15 bases separating them. CDR3 length: 14 residues. In nucleotides, the CDR3 is TGTGCCAGCAGCACCGGGGCCGCGGGCTATGGCTACACCTTC. It yields the protein CASSTGAAGYGYTF.

This clonotype showed up just a few times. The rearrangement uses TRBV28 and TRBJ2-1; D gene uncertain. Germline V gene lookup returns CDR1 MDHEN and CDR2 SYDVKM. V dropped 5 bases and J dropped 4 bases, with 9 bases sitting between them. The CDR3 runs to 13 residues. In DNA, the CDR3 is TGTGCCAGCAGTCCGACACAATACAATGAGCAGTTCTTC. Residues: CASSPTQYNEQFF.

The chain carries TRBV27 and TRBJ1-6; D unresolved. Germline CDR1 reads MNHEY; CDR2 reads SMNVEV (reference sequence). This CDR3 contains 16 residues. Trimming took 5 bases from V and 3 from J, leaving 14 bases between them. In DNA, the CDR3 is TGTGCCAGCAGTCAGCCCAACGATTACTATAATTCACCCCTCCACTTT. Protein sequence: CASSQPNDYYNSPLHF.